A selection of T cell receptor beta chains follows, all from one sample in a study of identifying expanded T cells in peripheral blood. Only in-frame clones appear in the TCRdb table, and some are missing; sequencing was by immunoSEQ multiplex PCR. The sample holds about 110,000 clones, around 89% seen once. Sequencing used blood. The receptors were sampled from a person between 18 and 75 years old in good health. Both conserved end residues are part of each CDR3. The D gene is left open where the match is weak. Not all rows give a size; the values are once, few, many and, for expanded clones, a class.

abundance	d_gene	v_gene	j_gene	CDR3aa	CDR3nt
-	-	TRBV7-2	TRBJ1-1	CASSLPVKGLAFF	TGTGCCAGCAGCTTACCGGTAAAAGGGCTAGCTTTCTTT
once	-	TRBV4-3	TRBJ2-5	CASSRTRGETQYF	TGCGCCAGCAGCCGGACCCGGGGGGAGACCCAGTACTTC
-	-	TRBV2	TRBJ2-7	CASRRVEQYF	TGTGCCAGCAGAAGGGTCGAGCAGTACTTC
-	-	TRBV6-1	TRBJ1-2	CASKETLVYGYTF	TGTGCCAGCAAGGAGACTTTGGTCTATGGCTACACCTTC
-	-	TRBV7-2	TRBJ2-1	CASSLLGGLYNEQFF	TGTGCCAGCAGCTTACTGGGGGGGCTCTACAATGAGCAGTTCTTC
-	TRBD2	TRBV4-3	TRBJ2-5	CASSQDRGGTQYF	TGCGCCAGCAGCCAAGATCGGGGGGGGACCCAGTACTTC
-	-	TRBV27	TRBJ1-5	CASSLMGARDQPQHF	TGTGCCAGCAGTTTAATGGGGGCGCGCGATCAGCCCCAGCATTTT
-	-	TRBV5-1	TRBJ1-4	CASSGGDVKNEKLFF	TGCGCCAGCAGCGGGGGGGACGTGAAGAATGAAAAACTGTTTTTT
few	-	TRBV7-9	TRBJ2-7	CASSFLVEEQYF	TGTGCCAGCAGCTTCTTAGTGGAAGAGCAGTACTTC
-	-	TRBV6-6	TRBJ1-5	CASERAGMAQHF	TGTGCCAGTGAACGGGCCGGGATGGCCCAGCATTTT
-	TRBD1	TRBV18	TRBJ1-1	CASSPLQGATEAFF	TGTGCCAGCTCACCATTACAGGGGGCCACTGAAGCTTTCTTT
-	TRBD2	TRBV28	TRBJ2-7	CASSLLRLAGKNEQYF	TGTGCCAGCAGCCTACTCCGACTAGCGGGAAAAAACGAGCAGTACTTC
-	TRBD2	TRBV30	TRBJ2-3	CAQTSGGPGRADTQYF	TGTGCCCAGACTAGCGGGGGGCCAGGAAGGGCAGATACGCAGTATTTT
-	-	TRBV5-5	TRBJ1-2	CASSLGAGYTF	TGTGCCAGCAGCTTGGGGGCCGGCTACACCTTC
-	TRBD1	TRBV28	TRBJ1-3	CASRTAEDRVFGNTIYF	TGTGCCAGCAGGACGGCAGAGGACAGGGTGTTTGGAAACACCATATATTTT
-	-	TRBV18	TRBJ2-2	CASSPLTTPPGWLFF	TGTGCCAGCTCACCCTTGACTACCCCCCCCGGTTGGCTGTTTTTT
-	-	TRBV4-3	TRBJ1-2	CASSQDLQLNYGYTF	TGCGCCAGCAGCCAAGATTTACAGCTTAACTATGGCTACACCTTC
-	-	TRBV6-5	TRBJ2-2	CASSPWGGNTGELFF	TGTGCCAGCAGTCCCTGGGGGGGCAACACCGGGGAGCTGTTTTTT
once	TRBD1	TRBV7-8	TRBJ1-5	CASSPFGAGGSINQPQHF	TGTGCCAGCAGCCCCTTTGGGGCAGGGGGAAGCATTAATCAGCCCCAGCATTTT
few	-	TRBV5-1	TRBJ2-3	CASSLGGTDTQYF	TGCGCCAGCAGCTTGGGAGGGACAGATACGCAGTATTTT
-	-	TRBV5-1	TRBJ1-4	CASSFRGEGSNEKLFF	TGCGCCAGCAGCTTCCGGGGAGAGGGGTCTAATGAAAAACTGTTTTTT
-	TRBD2	TRBV7-2	TRBJ2-5	CASSSGLAGVNQYF	TGTGCCAGCAGCTCGGGACTAGCGGGGGTAAATCAGTACTTC
few	-	TRBV7-9	TRBJ2-2	CASSPGLGNTGELFF	TGTGCCAGCAGCCCAGGGCTAGGGAACACCGGGGAGCTGTTTTTT
-	-	TRBV10-3	TRBJ1-1	CAISSGLGEAFF	TGTGCCATCAGTTCTGGGTTGGGGGAAGCTTTCTTT
-	-	TRBV19	TRBJ1-5	CASSLGNQPQHF	TGTGCCAGTAGTTTAGGGAATCAGCCCCAGCATTTT
-	-	TRBV27	TRBJ1-2	CASSFAGQYGYTF	TGTGCCAGCAGTTTTGCAGGACAGTATGGCTACACCTTC